The TCR beta chain under discussion was sequenced for a study of blood T cells in healthy people across ages. Overall study findings and caveats: There were more naive CD4+ cells and higher diversity in long-lived donors than in aged donors. TCR beta diversity, measured per million T cells, fell in a roughly linear way with age.

Comment on this clonotype: Its cognate antigen is unknown.

A J-beta primer mix and a sample-barcoded 5' primer were used in a second PCR of about 7 to 12 cycles. A single record per CDR3 protein comes from TCRdb applying MiXCR to the 5' RACE reads. The repertoire holds hundreds of thousands of distinct CDR3 sequences, with approximately 52% as singletons. Caucasian individuals from Russia who were healthy and aged roughly 6 to 100 acted as donors. The source material was blood. The receptor was derived from an elderly woman in good health.

This CDR3 reads CASGGLNTGELFF. The CDR3 nucleotides are TGTGCCAGCGGGGGACTCAACACCGGGGAGCTGTTTTTT. The gene calls are TRBV11-2 and TRBJ2-2; tentative D call: TRBD2 (6 bases). Germline lookup yields CDR1 SGHAT and CDR2 FQNNGV. V lost 8 bases, J lost 2 bases, and 9 bases lay in between. This CDR3 has 13 amino acids. Looking up the rest from reference TRBV11-2 and TRBJ2-2 gives the full variable domain: EAGVAQSPRYKIIEKRQSVAFWCNPISGHATLYWYQQILGQGPKLLIQFQNNGVVDDSQLPKDRFSAERLKGVDSTLKIQPAKLEDSAVYLCASGGLNTGELFFGEGSRLTVL.